The T cell receptor beta chain under discussion was sequenced for a study of radiotherapy plus CTLA-4 blockade in lung cancer. Study-wide background: Across the patients, objective responses occurred in 18%, and disease control in under 40%. Points from the study as a whole: Early shifts in blood T cell clones, with interferon-beta, reportedly predicted response best. An expansion of tumor-derived TCR clones occurred in blood after radiotherapy plus ipilimumab.

Per the germline V gene, CDR1 is SQVTM and CDR2 is ANQGSEA. Trimming took 3 bases from V and 15 from J; bases not matched to a gene: 13. The CDR3 extends over 13 amino acids. The protocol was immunoSEQ multiplex PCR, while the TCRdb copy is restricted to in-frame clones and leaves out a portion. The table has more than 95,000 clones, approximately 80% seen once. Those with chemo-refractory metastatic non-small-cell lung cancer were treated with focal radiation combined with CTLA-4 blockade using ipilimumab. This clone has a handful of counts. The antigen remains undetermined. Sequenced here: peripheral blood, sampled from a patient treated with radiotherapy plus ipilimumab. The TCR comes from a human donor with non-small cell lung cancer who had a partial response to radiotherapy plus ipilimumab. The chain employs TRBV29-1 and TRBJ2-1, with 8 bases aligning to TRBD2. CDR3: CSVDLSSGLFLFF. In DNA, the CDR3 is TGCAGCGTTGATCTCTCTAGCGGGCTCTTTTTGTTCTTC.